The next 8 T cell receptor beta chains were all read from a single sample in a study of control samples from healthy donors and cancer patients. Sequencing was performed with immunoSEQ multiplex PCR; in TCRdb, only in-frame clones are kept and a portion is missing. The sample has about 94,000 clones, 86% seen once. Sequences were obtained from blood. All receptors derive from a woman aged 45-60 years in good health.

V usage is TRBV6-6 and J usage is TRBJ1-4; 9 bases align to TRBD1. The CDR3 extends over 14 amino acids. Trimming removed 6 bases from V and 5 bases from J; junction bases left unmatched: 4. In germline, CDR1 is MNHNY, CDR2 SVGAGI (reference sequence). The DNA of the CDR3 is TGTGCCAGCAGGGCCGGGACAGGGAATGAAAAACTGTTTTTT. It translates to CASRAGTGNEKLFF.

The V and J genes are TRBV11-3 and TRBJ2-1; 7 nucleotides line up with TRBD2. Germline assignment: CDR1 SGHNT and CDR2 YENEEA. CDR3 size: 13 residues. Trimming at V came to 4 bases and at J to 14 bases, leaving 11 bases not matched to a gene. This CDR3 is CASSSISSGREFF. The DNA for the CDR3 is TGTGCCAGCAGCTCAATCTCTAGCGGCCGGGAGTTCTTC.

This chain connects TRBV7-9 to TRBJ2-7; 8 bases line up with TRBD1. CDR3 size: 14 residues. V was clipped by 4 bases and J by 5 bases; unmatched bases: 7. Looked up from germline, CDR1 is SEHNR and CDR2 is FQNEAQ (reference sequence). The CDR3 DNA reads TGTGCCAGCAGCTACTCCGGGACAGGTCACGAGCAGTACTTC. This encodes CASSYSGTGHEQYF.

The CDR3 sequence: CASSPGQDTGELFF. CDR3 nucleotide sequence: TGTGCCAGCAGCCCCGGGCAGGATACCGGGGAGCTGTTTTTT. The rearrangement joins TRBV7-2 to TRBJ2-2; no firm D call. The CDR3 totals 14 residues. V gave up 5 bases and J gave up 5 bases, with 12 bases separating them. Germline V CDR1 and CDR2: SGHTA, FQGNSA.

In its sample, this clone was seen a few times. CDR3 sequence reads: CASSPTGQGRTNSPLHF. CDR3 DNA sequence: TGTGCCAGCTCACCTACGGGCCAAGGGCGGACTAATTCACCCCTCCACTTT. The gene calls are TRBV18 and TRBJ1-6; D gene unclear. This CDR3 is built from 17 residues. CDR1 KGHSH and CDR2 LQKENI come from the germline V gene. The germline V and J ends were trimmed by 3 bases and 6 bases, with 18 bases remaining between them.

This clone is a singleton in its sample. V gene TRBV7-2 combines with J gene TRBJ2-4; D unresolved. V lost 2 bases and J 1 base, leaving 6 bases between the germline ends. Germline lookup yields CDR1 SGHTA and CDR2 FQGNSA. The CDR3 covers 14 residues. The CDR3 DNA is TGTGCCAGCAGCTTAACAGCCGCCAAAAACATTCAGTACTTC. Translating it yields CASSLTAAKNIQYF.

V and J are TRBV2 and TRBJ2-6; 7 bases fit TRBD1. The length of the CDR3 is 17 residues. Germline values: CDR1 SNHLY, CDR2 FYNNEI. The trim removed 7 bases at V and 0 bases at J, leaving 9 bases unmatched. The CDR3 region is CASTTTGTRSGANVLTF. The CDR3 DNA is TGTGCCAGCACCACGACAGGGACCCGCTCTGGGGCCAACGTCCTGACTTTC. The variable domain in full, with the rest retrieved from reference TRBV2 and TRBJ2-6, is EPEVTQTPSHQVTQMGQEVILRCVPISNHLYFYWYRQILGQKVEFLVSFYNNEISEKSEIFDDQFSVERPDGSNFTLKIRSTKLEDSAMYFCASTTTGTRSGANVLTFGAGSRLTVL.

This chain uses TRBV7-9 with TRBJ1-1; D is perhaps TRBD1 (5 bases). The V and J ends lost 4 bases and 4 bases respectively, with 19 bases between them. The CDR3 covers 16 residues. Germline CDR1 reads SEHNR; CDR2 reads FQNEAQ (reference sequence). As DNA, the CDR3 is TGTGCCAGCAGCTCCTTCATAGGGGTAATCGCCACTGAAGCTTTCTTT. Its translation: CASSSFIGVIATEAFF.